Below, 14 T cell receptor beta chains from the same sample are listed, as sequenced in a study of blood T cell repertoires in COVID-19. Only in-frame clones appear in the TCRdb table, and some are missing; sequencing was by immunoSEQ multiplex PCR. This table has about 290,000 clones, around four fifths appearing once. What was sequenced was peripheral blood. The receptor source for this set is a woman aged 45-59 years with active or convalescent COVID-19.

The rearrangement links TRBV27 to TRBJ2-7; 9 bases align to TRBD2. J gave up 2 bases and V 4 bases, and 6 bases lay outside the gene matches. The CDR3 contains 15 residues. Germline values: CDR1 MNHEY, CDR2 SMNVEV (reference sequence). The CDR3 DNA reads TGTGCCAGCAGTTATACGGGCGGGAGGGCCTACGAGCAGTACTTC. It codes for CASSYTGGRAYEQYF.

The chain combines TRBV10-1 with TRBJ1-3; D unclear. Deletions cut 3 bases from V and 2 bases from J, with 8 bases between. Germline V gives CDR1 WNHNN, CDR2 SYGVQD (reference sequence). The CDR3 extends over 14 amino acids. The CDR3 spells CASSEGGTGNTIYF. CDR3 in DNA: TGCGCCAGCAGTGAAGGCGGGACTGGAAACACCATATATTTT.

This chain joins TRBV6-5 and TRBJ1-5; a weak D match, TRBD1 (6 bases). V lost 4 bases, J lost 4 bases, and 14 bases lay in between. The CDR3 consists of 15 residues. Germline CDR1 reads MNHEY; CDR2 reads SVGAGI. CDR3 region: CASSLNRDGNQPQHF. The DNA for the CDR3 is TGTGCCAGCAGTTTAAACAGGGACGGAAATCAGCCCCAGCATTTT.

The chain recombines TRBV29-1 with TRBJ2-7, with D possibly being TRBD1 (5 bases). The CDR3 loop spans 12 amino acids. V lost 4 bases, J lost 5 bases, and 12 bases lay in between. Germline CDR1 and CDR2: SQVTM and ANQGSEA. CDR3 sequence (DNA): TGCAGCGTTGGCCAGGGTCCCCACGAGCAGTACTTC. Translated: CSVGQGPHEQYF.

V and J are TRBV19 and TRBJ2-5; the D gene is possibly TRBD2 (5 bases). V lost 6 bases and J 4 bases, leaving 12 bases between the germline ends. The length of the CDR3 is 13 residues. CDR1 and CDR2 (germline): LNHDA, SQIVND (reference sequence). CDR3 sequence: CASRLTSRETQYF. The CDR3 DNA sequence: TGTGCCAGTAGACTCACTAGTAGAGAGACCCAGTACTTC.

The chain combines TRBV7-8 with TRBJ1-2; 9 bases align to TRBD1. The V gene end was trimmed by 1 base and the J gene end by 3 bases; junction bases not matched to a gene: 6. CDR1 SGHVS and CDR2 FQNEAQ come from the germline V gene. The CDR3 has 16 residues. CDR3 DNA: TGTGCCAGCAGCTTAGGGGGAAGGACAGGGGACTATGGCTACACCTTC. This codes for CASSLGGRTGDYGYTF.

V is TRBV2 and J is TRBJ2-3; TRBD2 agrees at 8 bases. Unmatched junction bases numbered 11, after V lost 4 bases and J lost 8 bases. The germline CDR1 and CDR2 sequences are SNHLY and FYNNEI. This CDR3 is 15 amino acids long. The CDR3: CASSGGGLGLGTQYF. The CDR3 region has the DNA TGTGCCAGCAGTGGGGGGGGACTAGGCCTTGGTACGCAGTATTTT.

The table lists this clone with a few counts. The J gene is TRBJ2-2, the V gene TRBV5-4, with TRBD1 identical over 8 bases. V gave up 4 bases and J gave up 1 base; unmatched junction bases: 6. The CDR3 consists of 16 residues. The V gene's germline CDR1 is SGHNT and CDR2 YYREEE (reference sequence). CDR3 loop: CASSPAGTGNTGELFF. CDR3 sequence (DNA): TGTGCCAGCAGCCCAGCCGGGACAGGGAACACCGGGGAGCTGTTTTTT.

V gene TRBV3-1 (or the pseudogene TRBV3-2) combines with J gene TRBJ1-1; weak D call: TRBD1 (5 bases). V was clipped by 3 bases and J by 3 bases, with 14 bases between them. This CDR3 contains 15 residues. The germline CDR1 and CDR2 sequences are LGHDT and YNNKEL (reference sequence). Written as DNA, the CDR3 is TGTGCCAGCAGCCATACTTGGACCAGGGACACTGAAGCTTTCTTT. Residues: CASSHTWTRDTEAFF.

The CDR3 protein is CASSRALAGINTGELFF. As DNA, the CDR3 is TGTGCCAGCAGTCGCGCCCTAGCGGGAATTAACACCGGGGAGCTGTTTTTT. The chain combines TRBV6-6 with TRBJ2-2, with 9 bases aligning to TRBD2. J lost 2 bases, V lost 5 bases, and 9 bases had no gene match. The CDR3 spans 17 residues. The germline V gene has CDR1 MNHNY and CDR2 SVGAGI (reference sequence).

This clone was counted many times. The chain carries TRBV28 and TRBJ1-2; possibly TRBD1 for D (6 bases). Deletions cut 4 bases from V and 5 bases from J, with 14 bases between. There are 14 residues in the CDR3. Germline CDR1 reads MDHEN; CDR2 reads SYDVKM. The CDR3 is CASSSTGPPYGYTF. The CDR3 bases are TGTGCCAGCAGTTCCACAGGGCCACCGTATGGCTACACCTTC.

V gene TRBV7-8 combines with J gene TRBJ2-1; 8 nucleotides match TRBD1. Germline assignment: CDR1 SGHVS and CDR2 FQNEAQ. CDR3 length: 15 residues. The V and J ends lost 3 bases and 6 bases, in that order; junction bases with no gene match: 7. The CDR3 DNA reads TGTGCCAGCAGCTTTTGGACAGGGTCTGGCAATGAGCAGTTCTTC. It is translated as CASSFWTGSGNEQFF.

This CDR3 is CASSQEGLAGGSSTDTQYF. CDR3 nucleotide sequence: TGTGCCAGCAGCCAAGAGGGCCTAGCGGGAGGATCTAGCACAGATACGCAGTATTTT. This rearrangement joins TRBV4-2 to TRBJ2-3; 11 nucleotides agree with TRBD2. There are 19 residues in the CDR3. The V segment lost 0 bases and the J segment 0 bases; nucleotides outside the gene matches: 8. In germline, CDR1 is LGHNA, CDR2 YNFKEQ.

The chain has TRBV4-1 and TRBJ1-6, with TRBD1 identical over 7 bases. Trimming cost V 4 bases and J 9 bases; bases outside gene matches: 6. CDR1 and CDR2 (germline): MGHRA, YSYEKL. The CDR3 has 14 residues. The CDR3 DNA sequence: TGCGCCAGCAGCCCGAGGGGGCTGAGTTCACCCCTCCACTTT. It yields the protein CASSPRGLSSPLHF.